A selection of T cell receptor beta chains follows, all from one sample in a study of identical twins. TCRdb re-called the 5' RACE reads through MiXCR, storing one row per CDR3 protein. Among roughly 200,000 distinct CDR3 sequences listed, roughly 7.5% were seen once. The same sample was also used in a study of yellow fever vaccine responses in identical twins.

The source material was memory (CD45RO+) T cells sorted from blood. The receptor source for this set is a woman under 30 in good health. CDR3s include the opening cysteine and the closing phenylalanine or tryptophan. A D gene is named only where the DNA matches it firmly. The size field is filled for only some rows; it gives once, few, many or a size class.

>TRBV4-2|TRBD1|NA|TRBJ2-3
CASNRGDTDTQYF
TGTGCCAGCAACAGGGGGGACACAGATACGCAGTATTTT
>TRBV30|NA|NA|TRBJ2-5
CAWRQETQYF
TGTGCCTGGAGGCAAGAGACCCAGTACTTC
>TRBV19|NA|NA|TRBJ1-5
CASSLRPGQPQHF
TGTGCCAGTAGCCTTCGGCCGGGTCAGCCCCAGCATTTT
>TRBV28|NA|few|TRBJ2-7
CASSFTPRRVNYEQYF
TGTGCCAGCAGTTTCACCCCGCGCAGGGTCAACTACGAGCAGTACTTC
>TRBV5-6|TRBD2|NA|TRBJ2-1
CASSLTSGGYSYNEQFF
TGTGCCAGCAGCTTGACTAGCGGGGGGTACTCCTACAATGAGCAGTTCTTC
>TRBV11-3|NA|NA|TRBJ2-5
CASSRGADPKETQYF
TGTGCCAGCTCACGGGGGGCGGATCCCAAAGAGACCCAGTACTTC
>TRBV7-9|NA|many|TRBJ1-5
CASSLGPEGGQPQHF
TGTGCCAGCAGCTTAGGCCCTGAAGGGGGTCAGCCCCAGCATTTT
>TRBV5-5|TRBD1|NA|TRBJ1-2
CASSLLTGLANYGYTF
TGTGCCAGCAGCTTGTTGACAGGGCTAGCTAACTATGGCTACACCTTC
>TRBV2|NA|NA|TRBJ2-5
CASSEVWGETQYF
TGTGCCAGCAGTGAAGTCTGGGGAGAGACCCAGTACTTC
>TRBV10-1|NA|many|TRBJ2-1
CASSHGPYNEQFF
TGCGCCAGCAGCCACGGACCCTACAATGAGCAGTTCTTC
>TRBV20-1|NA|NA|TRBJ1-4
CSASDEKLFF
TGCAGTGCTAGCGATGAAAAACTGTTTTTT
>TRBV6-5|NA|many|TRBJ2-3
CASSYGDPPDTQYF
TGTGCCAGCAGTTACGGGGACCCGCCGGATACGCAGTATTTT
>TRBV15|NA|NA|TRBJ2-7
CATSRDKRYEQYF
TGTGCCACCAGCAGAGATAAGCGGTACGAGCAGTACTTC
>TRBV7-8|NA|NA|TRBJ2-1
CASSVRDKYNEQFF
TGTGCCAGCAGCGTCCGGGACAAGTACAATGAGCAGTTCTTC
>TRBV30|NA|NA|TRBJ2-7
CAWRDSITYEQYF
TGTGCCTGGAGGGACAGCATTACCTACGAGCAGTACTTC
>TRBV12-3/TRBV12-4|NA|many|TRBJ1-5
CASTSGAIGFWNQPQHF
TGTGCCAGCACCTCGGGTGCCATAGGGTTTTGGAATCAGCCCCAGCATTTT
>TRBV10-2|NA|NA|TRBJ2-3
CASREAAAGGSQYF
TGCGCCAGCAGGGAAGCGGCCGCTGGGGGGTCGCAGTATTTT
>TRBV6-2/TRBV6-3|NA|NA|TRBJ2-1
CASTSHISYNEQFF
TGTGCCAGCACCTCACATATCTCCTACAATGAGCAGTTCTTC
>TRBV28|NA|few|TRBJ2-5
CASSPWDISQETQYF
TGTGCCAGCAGTCCCTGGGACATATCCCAAGAGACCCAGTACTTC
>TRBV15|NA|few|TRBJ1-4
CATSGRRPNEKLFF
TGTGCCACCAGCGGACGGCGGCCTAATGAAAAACTGTTTTTT
>TRBV9|NA|few|TRBJ2-1
CASSVAGAGDNEQFF
TGTGCCAGCAGCGTAGCAGGGGCCGGCGACAATGAGCAGTTCTTC
>TRBV5-6|NA|NA|TRBJ2-3
CASSHRLDTQYF
TGTGCCAGCAGCCATAGATTGGATACGCAGTATTTT
>TRBV7-2|NA|NA|TRBJ1-4
CASSLYRDEKLFF
TGTGCCAGCAGCTTATATCGAGACGAAAAACTGTTTTTT
>TRBV5-1|NA|many|TRBJ2-7
CASSHGLGYEQYF
TGCGCCAGCAGCCATGGGCTGGGTTACGAGCAGTACTTC
>TRBV7-2|NA|NA|TRBJ2-3
CASSLVGPDTQYF
TGTGCCAGCAGCTTAGTCGGTCCAGATACGCAGTATTTT
>TRBV6-1|TRBD1|NA|TRBJ2-7
CASRRDREYEQYF
TGTGCCAGCAGGCGAGACAGGGAATACGAGCAGTACTTC
>TRBV5-1|NA|few|TRBJ1-6
CASSWDTSTHSPLHF
TGCGCCAGCAGCTGGGACACTTCGACACATTCACCCCTCCACTTT
>TRBV10-3|NA|many|TRBJ1-1
CAISDRRVVRGDTEAFF
TGTGCCATCAGTGATAGAAGGGTTGTTAGGGGAGACACTGAAGCTTTCTTT
>TRBV20-1|TRBD2|NA|TRBJ2-2
CSARVAGGRTGELFF
TGCAGTGCTAGAGTAGCGGGGGGGCGAACCGGGGAGCTGTTTTTT
>TRBV6-5|TRBD1|few|TRBJ2-1
CASSSGQKNYNEQFF
TGTGCCAGCAGTTCGGGACAGAAAAATTACAATGAGCAGTTCTTC
>TRBV28|NA|many|TRBJ2-3
CASSELRADTQYF
TGTGCCAGCAGTGAACTGAGGGCGGATACGCAGTATTTT
>TRBV3-1|TRBD1|few|TRBJ2-7
CASSQSSGGRYEQYF
TGTGCCAGCAGCCAAAGTTCAGGGGGTAGGTACGAGCAGTACTTC
>TRBV28|NA|NA|TRBJ1-6
CASKATEGNSPLHF
TGTGCCAGTAAGGCGACCGAGGGCAATTCACCCCTCCACTTT
>TRBV5-6|NA|NA|TRBJ1-3
CASSLVYSGNTIYF
TGTGCCAGCAGCTTGGTGTATTCTGGAAACACCATATATTTT
>TRBV3-1|TRBD1|many|TRBJ2-3
CASSRQGADTQYF
TGTGCCAGCAGCCGACAGGGAGCTGATACGCAGTATTTT
>TRBV2|NA|NA|TRBJ2-7
CASSGTVRRFNEQHF
TGTGCCAGCTCAGGAACCGTGAGGAGATTTAACGAGCAGCACTTC
>TRBV7-3|NA|many|TRBJ1-1
CASSLNEGVSAFF
TGTGCCAGCAGCTTAAATGAAGGGGTGTCTGCTTTCTTT
>TRBV6-2/TRBV6-3|NA|NA|TRBJ1-5
CASRHSLNQPQHF
TGTGCCAGCAGACACAGCCTCAATCAGCCCCAGCATTTT
>TRBV19|NA|NA|TRBJ2-7
CASRPSRGEQYF
TGTGCCAGTAGACCAAGCCGGGGGGAGCAGTACTTC
>TRBV7-9|NA|many|TRBJ1-5
CASSQGTSNPQHF
TGTGCCAGCAGCCAAGGGACGTCTAACCCCCAGCATTTT
>TRBV7-6|TRBD1|few|TRBJ1-1
CASSLVGGQGTTEAFF
TGTGCCAGCAGCTTAGTAGGGGGACAGGGAACCACTGAAGCTTTCTTT
>TRBV20-1|NA|NA|TRBJ2-2
CSARNRERNTGELFF
TGCAGTGCTAGGAACAGGGAGAGGAACACCGGGGAGCTGTTTTTT
>TRBV7-6|NA|NA|TRBJ2-5
CASSPLTSQGETQYF
TGTGCCAGCAGCCCCTTGACTAGCCAGGGGGAGACCCAGTACTTC
>TRBV4-1|NA|many|TRBJ2-3
CASSQRKGSADTQYF
TGCGCCAGCAGCCAACGAAAGGGGTCTGCAGATACGCAGTATTTT
>TRBV3-1|NA|NA|TRBJ2-3
CASSQESLYF
TGTGCCAGCAGCCAAGAGAGCTTGTATTTT
>TRBV5-6|TRBD1|few|TRBJ1-5
CASSFRTGYQPQHF
TGTGCCAGCAGCTTTCGGACAGGGTACCAGCCCCAGCATTTT
>TRBV7-2|TRBD1|few|TRBJ1-2
CASSLGGTGGGYTF
TGTGCCAGCAGCTTAGGAGGGACAGGGGGTGGCTACACCTTC
>TRBV14|NA|many|TRBJ1-1
CASSPQIMNTEAFF
TGTGCCAGCAGCCCACAAATAATGAACACTGAAGCTTTCTTT
>TRBV5-8|NA|many|TRBJ1-1
CASSLLPGNTEAFF
TGTGCCAGCAGCTTGCTCCCAGGTAACACTGAAGCTTTCTTT
>TRBV7-9|TRBD1|few|TRBJ2-7
CASSLTGGEQYF
TGTGCCAGCAGCTTAACAGGGGGCGAGCAGTACTTC